One and the same sample provided the 19 T cell receptor beta chains below, sequenced in a study of CD8 T cells in Susac syndrome. Reverse transcription of about 0.5 to 1 ug RNA was carried out with random hexamers. TCRdb passed the immunoSEQ multiplex PCR reads through MiXCR, listing each CDR3 protein once. Of roughly 190,000 distinct CDR3 sequences listed, 75% to 95% are singletons. The source material was CD4+ T cells from PBMCs. These TCRs come from a human donor with Susac syndrome.

The genes are TRBV9 and TRBJ2-7; D is uncertain. Germline V gene data show CDR1 as SGDLS and CDR2 as YYNGEE. Trimming removed 0 bases from V and 1 base from J, with 11 bases in between. There are 15 residues in the CDR3. The CDR3 bases are TGTGCCAGCAGCGTAGATGAAACGAGGTCCTACGAGCAGTACTTC. Translated: CASSVDETRSYEQYF.

J is TRBJ2-7 and V is TRBV30; tentatively, D is TRBD1 or TRBD2 (5 bases each). Germline values: CDR1 GTSNPN, CDR2 SVGIG (reference sequence). The CDR3 sequence is 12 residues long. The V end lost 0 bases, the J end lost 5 bases, and 8 bases lay between the germline ends. The CDR3 here is CAWSVRGDEQYF. The CDR3 nucleotides read TGTGCCTGGAGTGTAAGGGGAGACGAGCAGTACTTC.

The chain carries TRBV18 and TRBJ1-1; D is undetermined. The germline gives CDR1 KGHSH, CDR2 LQKENI. V gave up 0 bases and J gave up 0 bases, with 11 bases separating them. CDR3 length: 16 amino acids. The CDR3 nucleotides are TGTGCCAGCTCACCACCAGGGTGGCAGCTGAACACTGAAGCTTTCTTT. This translates into CASSPPGWQLNTEAFF.

This chain joins TRBV10-3 and TRBJ2-2; 10 bases are a match to TRBD2. Germline V gene sequence: CDR1 ENHRY, CDR2 SYGVKD. This CDR3 contains 16 residues. J was trimmed by 0 bases and V by 5 bases; bases with no gene match: 3. The CDR3 DNA follows: TGTGCCATCAGTTATACTAGCGGGGCGAACACCGGGGAGCTGTTTTTT. Its protein product is CAISYTSGANTGELFF.

This chain joins TRBV12-3 or TRBV12-4 and TRBJ2-5; possibly TRBD1 for D (6 bases). The CDR3 loop spans 14 amino acids. The V and J ends lost 1 base and 6 bases respectively, with 12 bases between them. Written as DNA, the CDR3 is TGTGCCAGCAGTTTAGACAGGGCTGTAAAGACCCAGTACTTC. It codes for CASSLDRAVKTQYF.

The CDR3: CASSLGIHTEAFF. CDR3 coding DNA: TGTGCCAGCAGTCTCGGGATTCACACTGAAGCTTTCTTT. The rearrangement links TRBV27 to TRBJ1-1; no reliable D call. The CDR3 is 13 amino acids. Germline V CDR1 and CDR2: MNHEY, SMNVEV (reference sequence). The V gene lost 5 bases and the J gene lost 3 bases, with 10 bases spanning the gap.

The chain combines TRBV2 with TRBJ2-1; D call uncertain. The CDR3 covers 11 residues. Germline V CDR1 and CDR2: SNHLY, FYNNEI. V was trimmed by 10 bases and J by 3 bases, leaving 7 bases between them. The CDR3 nucleotides read TGTGCCACCAAATACTACAATGAGCAGTTCTTC. This codes for CATKYYNEQFF. Full variable domain (rest looked up from reference TRBV2 and TRBJ2-1): EPEVTQTPSHQVTQMGQEVILRCVPISNHLYFYWYRQILGQKVEFLVSFYNNEISEKSEIFDDQFSVERPDGSNFTLKIRSTKLEDSAMYFCATKYYNEQFFGPGTRLTVL.

The V call is TRBV20-1, the J call TRBJ2-5; D is perhaps TRBD2 (6 bases). This CDR3 is 16 amino acids long. V lost 4 bases and J lost 2, with 20 bases in between. Per germline, CDR1 DFQATT and CDR2 SNEGSKA (reference sequence). In nucleotides, the CDR3 is TGCAGTGCTATCCTCCCGGGGAGGACTATACAAGAGACCCAGTACTTC. It is translated as CSAILPGRTIQETQYF.

The chain links TRBV28 to TRBJ1-2; D unclear. V was clipped by 1 base and J by 6 bases, with 12 bases between them. CDR1 is MDHEN and CDR2 is SYDVKM in the germline V gene. The CDR3 runs to 14 residues. CDR3 region: CASSLYEVEHGYTF. The DNA of the CDR3 is TGTGCCAGCAGTTTATACGAGGTGGAGCATGGCTACACCTTC.

This chain joins TRBV6-5 and TRBJ2-7, with 14 positions matching TRBD2. J lost 5 bases, V lost 6 bases, and 3 bases had no gene match. CDR1 MNHEY and CDR2 SVGAGI come from the germline V gene. The length of the CDR3 is 14 residues. The CDR3 DNA follows: TGTGCCAGCAGGGCGGGACTAGCGGGAGACGAGCAGTACTTC. This encodes CASRAGLAGDEQYF.

This chain uses TRBV15 with TRBJ1-2; D ambiguous. The CDR3 sequence is 13 residues long. With 0 bases removed from V and 8 bases from J, the gap between germline ends came to 10 bases. Germline V gene lookup returns CDR1 LNHNV and CDR2 YYDKDF (reference sequence). CDR3 DNA: TGTGCCACCAGCAGAGATAGGGAGAGGGGCTACACCTTC. It specifies CATSRDRERGYTF.

In nucleotides, the CDR3 is TGTGCCAGCAGTTCCCAGGGGACTTATGGCTACACCTTC. This codes for CASSSQGTYGYTF. The V gene is TRBV12-3 or TRBV12-4, the J gene TRBJ1-2; D possibly corresponds to TRBD1 (6 bases). Trimming shortened V by 4 bases and J by 5 bases, and 11 bases separated the two germline ends. The CDR3 length is 13 residues.

The J gene is TRBJ2-3, the V gene TRBV6-1, with TRBD1 identical over 10 bases. The germline gives CDR1 MNHNS, CDR2 SASEGT. The CDR3 spans 14 residues. Losses at the gene ends were 6 bases for V and 10 bases for J; bases not matched to a gene: 10. CDR3 protein: CASRGTGALPAQYF. The DNA for the CDR3 is TGTGCCAGCAGGGGGACAGGGGCCCTTCCAGCGCAGTATTTT.

The chain links TRBV7-3 to TRBJ2-5; D is uncertain. V lost 0 bases to trimming and J lost 5 bases, with 7 bases between them. The CDR3 totals 13 residues. Germline CDR1 is SGHTA and CDR2 is FQGTGA. The CDR3 DNA follows: TGTGCCAGCAGCTTAACGCGGAAGGAGACCCAGTACTTC. This gives the protein CASSLTRKETQYF.

This clonotype was seen once. This chain connects TRBV2 to TRBJ2-3, with 10 nucleotides matching TRBD2. The CDR3 runs to 15 residues. CDR1 is SNHLY and CDR2 is FYNNEI in the germline V gene. Germline trimming cut 8 bases from V and 4 bases from J; bases unmatched to any gene: 9. The CDR3 DNA reads TGTGCCAGCCTTAAAGCGGGGGGGCTCTCAGATACGCAGTATTTT. This gives the protein CASLKAGGLSDTQYF. Full variable domain (outside the CDR3, taken from reference TRBV2 and TRBJ2-3): EPEVTQTPSHQVTQMGQEVILRCVPISNHLYFYWYRQILGQKVEFLVSFYNNEISEKSEIFDDQFSVERPDGSNFTLKIRSTKLEDSAMYFCASLKAGGLSDTQYFGPGTRLTVL.

This clonotype was picked up one time. The rearrangement links TRBV5-1 to TRBJ2-3, with 9 bases that match TRBD2. The germline V gene encodes CDR1 SGHRS and CDR2 YFSETQ. There are 15 residues in the CDR3. The trim removed 6 bases at V and 2 bases at J, leaving 7 bases unmatched. CDR3 bases: TGCGCCAGCACATCGCTAGCGGGAAACACAGATACGCAGTATTTT. The encoded protein is CASTSLAGNTDTQYF. Based on the CDR3 plus reference TRBV5-1 and TRBJ2-3, the full variable domain is KAGVTQTPRYLIKTRGQQVTLSCSPISGHRSVSWYQQTPGQGLQFLFEYFSETQRNKGNFPGRFSGRQFSNSRSEMNVSTLELGDSALYLCASTSLAGNTDTQYFGPGTRLTVL.

This sequence joins TRBV19 and TRBJ2-5; 12 bases are shared with TRBD1. J lost 4 bases, V lost 5 bases, and 8 bases had no gene match. The CDR3 is 16 amino acids. In germline, CDR1 is LNHDA, CDR2 SQIVND (reference sequence). CDR3 residues: CASSPRDRGLGETQYF. Written as DNA, the CDR3 is TGTGCCAGTAGTCCCCGGGACAGGGGGCTTGGAGAGACCCAGTACTTC.

V and J are TRBV7-9 and TRBJ1-5; D is perhaps TRBD1 (5 bases). CDR1 SEHNR and CDR2 FQNEAQ come from the germline V gene (reference sequence). This CDR3 region has 17 residues. The V end lost 0 bases, the J end lost 6 bases, and 18 bases lay between the germline ends. CDR3 coding DNA: TGTGCCAGCAGCTTAGCGAGGGGTAGAACTCGGGGTCAGCCCCAGCATTTT. This codes for CASSLARGRTRGQPQHF.

The J gene is TRBJ2-3, the V gene TRBV6-1; D unclear. Per the germline V gene, CDR1 is MNHNS and CDR2 is SASEGT. The CDR3 totals 12 residues. V dropped 6 bases and J dropped 1 base, with 5 bases sitting between them. CDR3 sequence reads: CASRSRTDTQYF. The CDR3 region has the DNA TGTGCCAGCAGATCCCGCACAGATACGCAGTATTTT.